What follows describes a single TCR beta chain. The data were obtained in a study of CD8 T cells in Susac syndrome. This CDR3 has 15 amino acids. Trimming at V came to 5 bases and at J to 5 bases, leaving 6 bases not matched to a gene. CDR1 is SGHRS and CDR2 is YFSETQ in the germline V gene. RNA amounts of 0.5 to 1 ug underwent reverse transcription with random hexamers. TCRdb re-called the immunoSEQ multiplex PCR reads with MiXCR, one entry per CDR3 protein. The table includes around 170,000 distinct CDR3 sequences, approximately 95% detected once. This TCR was recovered from a human donor with Susac syndrome. The gene calls are TRBV5-1 and TRBJ2-3; 12 bases align to TRBD2. Source material: CD8+ T cells from PBMCs. As DNA, the CDR3 is TGCGCCAGCAGACCCCCGGGACTAGCGGGAGATACGCAGTATTTT. Its translation: CASRPPGLAGDTQYF.